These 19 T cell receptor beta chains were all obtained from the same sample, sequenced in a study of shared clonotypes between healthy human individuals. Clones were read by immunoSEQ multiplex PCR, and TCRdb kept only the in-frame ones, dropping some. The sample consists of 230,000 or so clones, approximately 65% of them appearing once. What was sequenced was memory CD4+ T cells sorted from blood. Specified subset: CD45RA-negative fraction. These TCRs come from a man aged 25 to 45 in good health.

CDR3: CASSPAGYQETQYF. The CDR3 region has the DNA TGTGCCAGCTCACCAGCGGGGTACCAAGAGACCCAGTACTTC. The rearrangement links TRBV18 to TRBJ2-5; tentatively, D is TRBD2 (6 bases). Germline lookup yields CDR1 KGHSH and CDR2 LQKENI. V was cut by 2 bases and J by 0 bases, with 7 bases left in between. The CDR3 is 14 amino acids. Supplemented by reference TRBV18 and TRBJ2-5, the full variable domain reads NAGVMQNPRHLVRRRGQEARLRCSPMKGHSHVYWYRQLPEEGLKFMVYLQKENIIDESGMPKERFSAEFPKEGPSILRIQQVVRGDSAAYFCASSPAGYQETQYFGPGTRLLVL.

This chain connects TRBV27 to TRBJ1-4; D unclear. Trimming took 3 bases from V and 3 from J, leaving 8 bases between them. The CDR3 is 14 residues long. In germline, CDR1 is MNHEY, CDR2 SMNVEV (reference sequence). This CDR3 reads CASSFGQSNEKLFF. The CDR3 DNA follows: TGTGCCAGCAGTTTCGGGCAGTCTAATGAAAAACTGTTTTTT. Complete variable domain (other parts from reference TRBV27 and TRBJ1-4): EAQVTQNPRYLITVTGKKLTVTCSQNMNHEYMSWYRQDPGLGLRQIYYSMNVEVTDKGDVPEGYKVSRKEKRNFPLILESPSPNQTSLYFCASSFGQSNEKLFFGSGTQLSVL.

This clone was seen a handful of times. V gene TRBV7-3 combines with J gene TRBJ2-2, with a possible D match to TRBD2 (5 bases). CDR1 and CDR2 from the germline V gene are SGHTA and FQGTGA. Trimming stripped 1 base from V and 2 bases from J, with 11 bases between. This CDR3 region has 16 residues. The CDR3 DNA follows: TGTGCCAGCAGCTTAAACCCGAGGGTCAACACCGGGGAGCTGTTTTTT. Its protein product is CASSLNPRVNTGELFF. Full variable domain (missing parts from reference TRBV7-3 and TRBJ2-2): GAGVSQTPSNKVTEKGKYVELRCDPISGHTALYWYRQSLGQGPEFLIYFQGTGAADDSGLPNDRFFAVRPEGSVSTLKIQRTERGDSAVYLCASSLNPRVNTGELFFGEGSRLTVL.

The CDR3 sequence is CARSNNEQFF. The DNA of the CDR3 is TGCGCCAGGAGTAACAATGAGCAGTTCTTC. The J gene is TRBJ2-1, the V gene TRBV10-2; no clear D gene. The V gene's germline CDR1 is WSHSY and CDR2 SAAADI. Deletions cut 9 bases from V and 5 bases from J, with 5 bases between. The CDR3 has 10 amino acids.

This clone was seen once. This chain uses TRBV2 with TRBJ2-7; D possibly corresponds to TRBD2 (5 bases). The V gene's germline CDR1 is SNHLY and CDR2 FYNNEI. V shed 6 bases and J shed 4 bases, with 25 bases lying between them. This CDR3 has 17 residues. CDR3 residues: CASRGTHIPRGWYEQYF. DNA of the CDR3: TGTGCCAGCAGGGGCACACATATCCCTCGCGGGTGGTACGAGCAGTACTTC. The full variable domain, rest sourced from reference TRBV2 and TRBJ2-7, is EPEVTQTPSHQVTQMGQEVILRCVPISNHLYFYWYRQILGQKVEFLVSFYNNEISEKSEIFDDQFSVERPDGSNFTLKIRSTKLEDSAMYFCASRGTHIPRGWYEQYFGPGTRLTVT.

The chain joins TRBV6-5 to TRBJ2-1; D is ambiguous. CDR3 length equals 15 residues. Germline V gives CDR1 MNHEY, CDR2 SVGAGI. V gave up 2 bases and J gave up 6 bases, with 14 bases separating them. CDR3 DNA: TGTGCCAGCAGTTACGTACTGCCCTCCCGCAATGAGCAGTTCTTC. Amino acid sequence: CASSYVLPSRNEQFF.

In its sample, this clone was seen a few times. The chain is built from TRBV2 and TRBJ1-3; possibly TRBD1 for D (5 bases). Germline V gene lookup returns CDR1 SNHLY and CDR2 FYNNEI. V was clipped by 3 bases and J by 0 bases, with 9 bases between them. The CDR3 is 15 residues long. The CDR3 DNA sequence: TGTGCCAGCAGTGATTCAGGGCGCTCTGGAAACACCATATATTTT. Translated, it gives CASSDSGRSGNTIYF.

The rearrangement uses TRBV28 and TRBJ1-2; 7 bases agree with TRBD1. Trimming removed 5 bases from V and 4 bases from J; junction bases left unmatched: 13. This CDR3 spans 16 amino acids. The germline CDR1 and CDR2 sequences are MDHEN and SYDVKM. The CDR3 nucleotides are TGTGCCAGCAGTCGTACCCAGGGGGGCACGAGCTATGGCTACACCTTC. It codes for CASSRTQGGTSYGYTF.

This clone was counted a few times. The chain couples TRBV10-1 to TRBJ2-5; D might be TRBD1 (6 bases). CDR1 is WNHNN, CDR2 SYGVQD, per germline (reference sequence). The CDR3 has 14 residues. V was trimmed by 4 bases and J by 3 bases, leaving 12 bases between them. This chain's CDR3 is CASSVMGAEETQYF. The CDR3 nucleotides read TGCGCCAGCAGTGTTATGGGGGCCGAAGAGACCCAGTACTTC.

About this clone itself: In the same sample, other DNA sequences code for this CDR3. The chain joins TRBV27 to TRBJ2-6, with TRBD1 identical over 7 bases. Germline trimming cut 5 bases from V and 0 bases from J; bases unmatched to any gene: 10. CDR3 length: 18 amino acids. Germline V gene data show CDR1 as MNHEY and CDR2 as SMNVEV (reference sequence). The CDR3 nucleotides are TGTGCCAGCAGTCAATCGAGGGGGCTGGGCTCTGGGGCCAACGTCCTGACTTTC. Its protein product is CASSQSRGLGSGANVLTF.

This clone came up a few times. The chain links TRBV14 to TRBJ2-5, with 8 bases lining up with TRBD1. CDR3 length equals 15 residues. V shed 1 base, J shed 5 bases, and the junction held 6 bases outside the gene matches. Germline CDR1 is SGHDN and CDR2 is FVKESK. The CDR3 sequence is CASSQGTGRWETQYF. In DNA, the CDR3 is TGTGCCAGCAGCCAAGGGACAGGGAGATGGGAGACCCAGTACTTC.

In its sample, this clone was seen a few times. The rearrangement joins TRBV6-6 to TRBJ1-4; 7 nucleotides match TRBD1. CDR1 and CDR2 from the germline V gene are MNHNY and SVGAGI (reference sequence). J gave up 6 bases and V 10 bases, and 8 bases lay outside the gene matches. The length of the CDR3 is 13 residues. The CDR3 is CATHQQGYEKLFF. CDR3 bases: TGTGCCACGCACCAACAGGGGTATGAAAAACTGTTTTTT.

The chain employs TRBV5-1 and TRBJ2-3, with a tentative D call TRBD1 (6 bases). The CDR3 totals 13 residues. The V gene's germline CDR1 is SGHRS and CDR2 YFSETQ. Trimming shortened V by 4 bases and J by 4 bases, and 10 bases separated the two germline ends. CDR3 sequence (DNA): TGCGCCAGCAGCGGGACACACGCAGATACGCAGTATTTT. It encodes CASSGTHADTQYF.

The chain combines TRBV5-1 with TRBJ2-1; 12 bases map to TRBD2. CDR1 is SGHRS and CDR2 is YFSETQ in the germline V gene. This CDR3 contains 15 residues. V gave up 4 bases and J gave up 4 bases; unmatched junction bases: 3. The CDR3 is CASSELAGGYNEQFF. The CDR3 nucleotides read TGCGCCAGCAGCGAACTAGCGGGAGGATACAATGAGCAGTTCTTC.

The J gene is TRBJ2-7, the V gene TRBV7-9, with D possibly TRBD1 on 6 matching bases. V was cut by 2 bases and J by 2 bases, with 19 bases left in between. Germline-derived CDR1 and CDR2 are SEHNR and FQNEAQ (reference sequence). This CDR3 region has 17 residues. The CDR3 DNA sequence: TGTGCCAGCAGCTTAAGCCTAGGGACACTCGGAACCTACGAGCAGTACTTC. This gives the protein CASSLSLGTLGTYEQYF.

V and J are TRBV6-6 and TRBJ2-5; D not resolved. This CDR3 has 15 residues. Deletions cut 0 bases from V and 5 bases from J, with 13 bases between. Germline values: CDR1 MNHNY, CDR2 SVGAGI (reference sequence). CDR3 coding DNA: TGTGCCAGCAGTTACTCACACTCCATGGGGGAGACCCAGTACTTC. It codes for CASSYSHSMGETQYF.

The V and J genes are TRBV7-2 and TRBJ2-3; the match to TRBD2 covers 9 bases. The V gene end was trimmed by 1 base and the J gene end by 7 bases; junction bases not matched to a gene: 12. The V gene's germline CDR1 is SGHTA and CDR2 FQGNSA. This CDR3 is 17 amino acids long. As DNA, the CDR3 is TGTGCCAGCAGCTTAGTTAGCGGGAGAAGTAGTAAAAATACGCAGTATTTT. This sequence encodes CASSLVSGRSSKNTQYF.

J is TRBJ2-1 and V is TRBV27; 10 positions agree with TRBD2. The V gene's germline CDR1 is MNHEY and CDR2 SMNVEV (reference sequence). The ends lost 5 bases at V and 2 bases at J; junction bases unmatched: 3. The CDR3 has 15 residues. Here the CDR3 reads CASSAGLATYNEQFF. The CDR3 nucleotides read TGTGCCAGCAGTGCGGGACTAGCGACCTACAATGAGCAGTTCTTC.

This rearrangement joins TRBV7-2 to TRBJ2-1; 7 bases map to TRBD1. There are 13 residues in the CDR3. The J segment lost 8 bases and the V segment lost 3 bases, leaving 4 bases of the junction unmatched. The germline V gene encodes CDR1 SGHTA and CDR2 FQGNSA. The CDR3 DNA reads TGTGCCAGCAGCTTTGCCGACAGGGATGAGCAGTTCTTC. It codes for CASSFADRDEQFF.